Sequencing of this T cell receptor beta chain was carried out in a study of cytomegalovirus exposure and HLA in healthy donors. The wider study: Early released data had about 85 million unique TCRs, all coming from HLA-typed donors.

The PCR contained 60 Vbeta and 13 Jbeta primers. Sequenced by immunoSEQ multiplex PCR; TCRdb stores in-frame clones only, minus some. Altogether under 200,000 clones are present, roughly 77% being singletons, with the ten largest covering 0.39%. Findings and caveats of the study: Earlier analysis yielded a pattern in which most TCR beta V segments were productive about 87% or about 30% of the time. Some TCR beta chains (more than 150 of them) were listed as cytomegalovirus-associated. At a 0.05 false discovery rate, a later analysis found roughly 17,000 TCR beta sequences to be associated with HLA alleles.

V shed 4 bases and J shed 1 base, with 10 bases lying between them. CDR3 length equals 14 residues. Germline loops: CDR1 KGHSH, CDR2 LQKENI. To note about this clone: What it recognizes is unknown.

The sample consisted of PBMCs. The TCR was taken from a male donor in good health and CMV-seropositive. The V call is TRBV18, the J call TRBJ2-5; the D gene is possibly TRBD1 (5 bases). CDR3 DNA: TGTGCCAGCTCACGGGGCGGCAGCCAAGAGACCCAGTACTTC. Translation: CASSRGGSQETQYF.